These T cell receptor beta chains were read from a single sample in a study of naive and memory T cell subsets. MiXCR, run by TCRdb on the UMI-ligation and nested PCR reads, gives a single entry per CDR3 protein. Of 150,000 or so distinct CDR3 sequences listed, roughly 22% are singletons. Sample: naive CD4+ T cells from blood. The receptors come from a human donor in good health. Both conserved end residues are part of each CDR3. Fields, in order: D gene, clone size, V gene, J gene, CDR3 DNA, CDR3 protein. D genes are given only for firm matches. Clone sizes are given selectively: once, few, many, or a class where the clone is expanded.

D gene: NA
clone size: NA
V gene: TRBV20-1
J gene: TRBJ2-7
CDR3 DNA: TGCAGTGGGGGGGCGGACGCCTACGAGCAGTACTTC
CDR3 protein: CSGGADAYEQYF

D gene: NA
clone size: NA
V gene: TRBV6-5
J gene: TRBJ2-7
CDR3 DNA: TGTGCCAGCGGGAGTAGCGACGAGCAGTACTTC
CDR3 protein: CASGSSDEQYF

D gene: NA
clone size: once
V gene: TRBV11-2
J gene: TRBJ1-6
CDR3 DNA: TGTGCCAGCAGCTTAGTTATGGGTAGGGGATCACCCCTCCACTTT
CDR3 protein: CASSLVMGRGSPLHF

D gene: NA
clone size: NA
V gene: TRBV6-5
J gene: TRBJ2-2
CDR3 DNA: TGTGCCAGCGGTCTTGCCGGGACAATCGCCGGGGAGCTGTTTTTT
CDR3 protein: CASGLAGTIAGELFF

D gene: NA
clone size: many
V gene: TRBV6-1
J gene: TRBJ2-2
CDR3 DNA: TGTGCCAGCAGTGAATTTGAGGCAGCGAACACCGGGGAGCTGTTTTTT
CDR3 protein: CASSEFEAANTGELFF

D gene: NA
clone size: NA
V gene: TRBV6-2/TRBV6-3
J gene: TRBJ1-1
CDR3 DNA: TGTGCCAGCAGTTACGGGGGGCTAGAAGCTTTCTTT
CDR3 protein: CASSYGGLEAFF

D gene: NA
clone size: NA
V gene: TRBV6-6
J gene: TRBJ2-1
CDR3 DNA: TGTGCCAGCAGTTACCCCTACAATGAGCAGTTCTTC
CDR3 protein: CASSYPYNEQFF

D gene: NA
clone size: few
V gene: TRBV6-6
J gene: TRBJ1-3
CDR3 DNA: TGTGCCAGCACCGCCCATGGCGTGGGAGGAAACACCATATATTTT
CDR3 protein: CASTAHGVGGNTIYF

D gene: NA
clone size: NA
V gene: TRBV28
J gene: TRBJ2-3
CDR3 DNA: TGTGCCAGCGGGGTATCCACAGATACGCAGTATTTT
CDR3 protein: CASGVSTDTQYF

D gene: TRBD1
clone size: NA
V gene: TRBV4-3
J gene: TRBJ2-7
CDR3 DNA: TGCGCCAGCAGCCAAGGGACAGGGGTTTCCTACGAGCAGTACTTC
CDR3 protein: CASSQGTGVSYEQYF

D gene: TRBD2
clone size: NA
V gene: TRBV6-1
J gene: TRBJ2-7
CDR3 DNA: TGTGCCACCTATTCCGGGACTATCTACTCCTACGAGCAGTACTTC
CDR3 protein: CATYSGTIYSYEQYF

D gene: NA
clone size: few
V gene: TRBV5-1
J gene: TRBJ2-7
CDR3 DNA: TGCGCCAGCAGCCCGGGAAACCGGGTCCCATCCGGCGAGCAGTACTTC
CDR3 protein: CASSPGNRVPSGEQYF

D gene: NA
clone size: many
V gene: TRBV6-5
J gene: TRBJ1-5
CDR3 DNA: TGTGCCAGCAGTTACTCGATGAAAGCCGTGGCCCAGCATTTT
CDR3 protein: CASSYSMKAVAQHF

D gene: NA
clone size: NA
V gene: TRBV11-2
J gene: TRBJ2-7
CDR3 DNA: TGTGCCAGCAGCATACTGAAGGCGGGAGAGGGGGCCTACGAGCAGTACTTC
CDR3 protein: CASSILKAGEGAYEQYF

D gene: TRBD1
clone size: NA
V gene: TRBV7-9
J gene: TRBJ2-7
CDR3 DNA: TGTGCCAGCAGCCGCCTGGGGACAGACTACGAGCAGTACTTC
CDR3 protein: CASSRLGTDYEQYF

D gene: NA
clone size: few
V gene: TRBV10-3
J gene: TRBJ2-5
CDR3 DNA: TGTGCCATCGGTCCCCCCCGAGAGACCCAGTACTTC
CDR3 protein: CAIGPPRETQYF

D gene: NA
clone size: few
V gene: TRBV10-2
J gene: TRBJ2-1
CDR3 DNA: TGCGCCAGCAGTGAACCAGCCTACAATGAGCAGTTCTTC
CDR3 protein: CASSEPAYNEQFF

D gene: NA
clone size: NA
V gene: TRBV11-2
J gene: TRBJ2-1
CDR3 DNA: TGTGCCAGCAGCTTAGGGCGGGTAAGCTCCTACAATGAGCAGTTCTTC
CDR3 protein: CASSLGRVSSYNEQFF

D gene: NA
clone size: few
V gene: TRBV6-5
J gene: TRBJ1-4
CDR3 DNA: TGTGCCAGCAGTTACTCGATAGGAGCAACTAATGAAAAACTGTTTTTT
CDR3 protein: CASSYSIGATNEKLFF

D gene: NA
clone size: NA
V gene: TRBV29-1
J gene: TRBJ2-2
CDR3 DNA: TGCAGCGTTGGGAGGGCCGGGGAGCTGTTTTTT
CDR3 protein: CSVGRAGELFF

D gene: NA
clone size: few
V gene: TRBV12-3/TRBV12-4
J gene: TRBJ2-1
CDR3 DNA: TGTGCCAGCAGTTTAGTCTTATCACCTGAGCAGTTCTTC
CDR3 protein: CASSLVLSPEQFF

D gene: NA
clone size: NA
V gene: TRBV20-1
J gene: TRBJ2-3
CDR3 DNA: TGCAGTGCTAGACGATCCAGCACAGATACGCAGTATTTT
CDR3 protein: CSARRSSTDTQYF

D gene: NA
clone size: NA
V gene: TRBV10-3
J gene: TRBJ1-5
CDR3 DNA: TGTGCCATCAGTGAGTCGTCGGGCGGCCTTAGCAATCAGCCCCAGCATTTT
CDR3 protein: CAISESSGGLSNQPQHF

D gene: NA
clone size: NA
V gene: TRBV15
J gene: TRBJ2-2
CDR3 DNA: TGTGCCACCAGCAGAGAGGGCTTCGGAGGCACCGGGGAGCTGTTTTTT
CDR3 protein: CATSREGFGGTGELFF

D gene: NA
clone size: few
V gene: TRBV9
J gene: TRBJ2-1
CDR3 DNA: TGTGCCAGCAGCGTAGTACAGGGAGACGGTGAGCAGTTCTTC
CDR3 protein: CASSVVQGDGEQFF

D gene: NA
clone size: NA
V gene: TRBV9
J gene: TRBJ2-1
CDR3 DNA: TGTGCCAGCAGCCGGGGGGCAGGGTCCTACAATGAGCAGTTCTTC
CDR3 protein: CASSRGAGSYNEQFF

D gene: NA
clone size: NA
V gene: TRBV2
J gene: TRBJ1-5
CDR3 DNA: TGTGCCAGCAGCCAGACTGAAAGCCCTAATCAGCCCCAGCATTTT
CDR3 protein: CASSQTESPNQPQHF

D gene: NA
clone size: many
V gene: TRBV19
J gene: TRBJ1-5
CDR3 DNA: TGTGCCAGCAAGATAGACGTCCCTACGCAACAGCCCCAGCATTTT
CDR3 protein: CASKIDVPTQQPQHF

D gene: NA
clone size: NA
V gene: TRBV30
J gene: TRBJ2-1
CDR3 DNA: TGTGCCTGGAGAGAAGCGACAGCCTCCTACAATGAGCAGTTCTTC
CDR3 protein: CAWREATASYNEQFF

D gene: TRBD1
clone size: NA
V gene: TRBV5-1
J gene: TRBJ1-4
CDR3 DNA: TGCGCCAGCAGACCTAGGGGGCGTAATGAAAAACTGTTTTTT
CDR3 protein: CASRPRGRNEKLFF

D gene: TRBD1
clone size: many
V gene: TRBV18
J gene: TRBJ1-1
CDR3 DNA: TGTGCCAGCTCACCAGGACAGGGTGGTAACACTGAAGCTTTCTTT
CDR3 protein: CASSPGQGGNTEAFF

D gene: NA
clone size: NA
V gene: TRBV6-6
J gene: TRBJ2-7
CDR3 DNA: TGTGCCAGCAGTTACCGGGGTACAACCTACGAGCAGTACTTC
CDR3 protein: CASSYRGTTYEQYF

D gene: NA
clone size: few
V gene: TRBV10-3
J gene: TRBJ1-1
CDR3 DNA: TGTGCCATCAGTGAGTCAGGGGGACGTCAGGTTGAAGCTTTCTTT
CDR3 protein: CAISESGGRQVEAFF

D gene: NA
clone size: few
V gene: TRBV20-1
J gene: TRBJ2-1
CDR3 DNA: TGCAGTGCTAGAGATGAAGGGGGAAACCCCGGACGCTCCTACAATGAGCAGTTCTTC
CDR3 protein: CSARDEGGNPGRSYNEQFF

D gene: NA
clone size: NA
V gene: TRBV20-1
J gene: TRBJ1-5
CDR3 DNA: TGCAGTGCTAGTCGACAGGACAGCAATCAGCCCCAGCATTTT
CDR3 protein: CSASRQDSNQPQHF

D gene: NA
clone size: NA
V gene: TRBV7-2
J gene: TRBJ2-2
CDR3 DNA: TGTGCCAGCAGCCCAAAGGGAGCGGCGAACACCGGGGAGCTGTTTTTT
CDR3 protein: CASSPKGAANTGELFF

D gene: NA
clone size: NA
V gene: TRBV28
J gene: TRBJ1-2
CDR3 DNA: TGTGCCAGCAGCCCAGCCCGGGGCCCTGCTAACTATGGCTACACCTTC
CDR3 protein: CASSPARGPANYGYTF

D gene: TRBD2
clone size: few
V gene: TRBV29-1
J gene: TRBJ2-3
CDR3 DNA: TGCAGCGTCAGCCCGGGACTAGCGGGGAGGGATACGCAGTATTTT
CDR3 protein: CSVSPGLAGRDTQYF

D gene: NA
clone size: NA
V gene: TRBV28
J gene: TRBJ2-5
CDR3 DNA: TGTGCCAGCAGTTTATGGGAGGTCGAAAGAAAGACCCAGTACTTC
CDR3 protein: CASSLWEVERKTQYF

D gene: TRBD1
clone size: NA
V gene: TRBV20-1
J gene: TRBJ2-3
CDR3 DNA: TGCAGTGGTTCCCCGGGACAGAGAACGCAGTATTTT
CDR3 protein: CSGSPGQRTQYF

D gene: TRBD2
clone size: NA
V gene: TRBV15
J gene: TRBJ2-2
CDR3 DNA: TGTGCCACCAGCAGGGCGGTACTAGCGGGGAACACCGGGGAGCTGTTTTTT
CDR3 protein: CATSRAVLAGNTGELFF

D gene: NA
clone size: few
V gene: TRBV20-1
J gene: TRBJ2-7
CDR3 DNA: TGCAGTGCTAGAGCCCTGGGCTACGAGCAGTACTTC
CDR3 protein: CSARALGYEQYF

D gene: NA
clone size: many
V gene: TRBV19
J gene: TRBJ2-1
CDR3 DNA: TGTGCCAGTAGTGCGCGTGAAACAGCGGGCAATGAGCAGTTCTTC
CDR3 protein: CASSARETAGNEQFF

D gene: NA
clone size: few
V gene: TRBV29-1
J gene: TRBJ1-3
CDR3 DNA: TGCAGCGCCGAACGGGACGGAAACTCTGGAAACACCATATATTTT
CDR3 protein: CSAERDGNSGNTIYF

D gene: NA
clone size: NA
V gene: TRBV7-9
J gene: TRBJ2-2
CDR3 DNA: TGTGCCAGCAGCTTAGGTACAGGGTTGAACACCGGGGAGCTGTTTTTT
CDR3 protein: CASSLGTGLNTGELFF

D gene: TRBD1
clone size: few
V gene: TRBV7-6
J gene: TRBJ2-5
CDR3 DNA: TGTGCCAGCAGCGTGGGACAGGGGAGGGAGACCCAGTACTTC
CDR3 protein: CASSVGQGRETQYF

D gene: TRBD2
clone size: many
V gene: TRBV20-1
J gene: TRBJ2-7
CDR3 DNA: TGCAGTGCTAGTTTCCCTAGCGGGAGGGTAATCTACGAGCAGTACTTC
CDR3 protein: CSASFPSGRVIYEQYF

D gene: TRBD1
clone size: NA
V gene: TRBV29-1
J gene: TRBJ2-7
CDR3 DNA: TGCAGCGGAGGGACAGGGCCGTACGAGCAGTACTTC
CDR3 protein: CSGGTGPYEQYF

D gene: TRBD1
clone size: NA
V gene: TRBV29-1
J gene: TRBJ2-7
CDR3 DNA: TGCAGCGTTGGGGACAGGGGTTACGAGCAGTACTTC
CDR3 protein: CSVGDRGYEQYF

D gene: TRBD2
clone size: few
V gene: TRBV7-2
J gene: TRBJ2-5
CDR3 DNA: TGTGCCAGCAGCTCCAGACTAGCGGAAGAGACCCAGTACTTC
CDR3 protein: CASSSRLAEETQYF

D gene: NA
clone size: NA
V gene: TRBV28
J gene: TRBJ1-2
CDR3 DNA: TGTGCCAGCAGCGAATGGACGGCCCAATCAACTAACTATGGCTACACCTTC
CDR3 protein: CASSEWTAQSTNYGYTF

D gene: NA
clone size: few
V gene: TRBV28
J gene: TRBJ1-5
CDR3 DNA: TGTGCCAGCAGTCTTCCTTTAGCGGGGTCAAGCAATCAGCCCCAGCATTTT
CDR3 protein: CASSLPLAGSSNQPQHF

D gene: TRBD1
clone size: NA
V gene: TRBV5-1
J gene: TRBJ2-7
CDR3 DNA: TGCGCCAGCAGCCCAAGGGACAGGGGTGGATACGAGCAGTACTTC
CDR3 protein: CASSPRDRGGYEQYF

D gene: NA
clone size: few
V gene: TRBV28
J gene: TRBJ1-1
CDR3 DNA: TGTGCCAGCAGTTTGGGGGGCGCCGTAGTGACTGAAGCTTTCTTT
CDR3 protein: CASSLGGAVVTEAFF